These T cell receptor beta chains were read from a single sample in a study of T cell responses to AZD1222 COVID-19 vaccine. Measured with immunoSEQ multiplex PCR; TCRdb has only the in-frame clones, and not every one. Found here are 150,000 to 200,000 clones, 90% to 95% of them singletons; the top ten hold approximately 2.3%. The sequences come from peripheral blood, collected on day 0 of AZD1222 vaccination. The receptors derive from an adult in good health. The CDR3 runs from the conserved cysteine through the conserved F or W. D genes are given only for firm matches. A clone size is listed for some rows: how often the clone was seen (once, few, many), or a class if it is expanded.

V gene	clone size	D gene	J gene	CDR3 length	CDR3 DNA	CDR3 protein
TRBV23-1	.	.	TRBJ2-7	11	TGCGCCAGCAGCCAGCTGTACGAGCAGTACTTC	CASSQLYEQYF
TRBV14	.	TRBD1	TRBJ1-1	14	TGTGCCAGCAGCCAATATAAGGGGGCCTCTGAAGCTTTCTTT	CASSQYKGASEAFF
TRBV27	.	.	TRBJ2-7	13	TGTGCCAGCAGTTTATCAGGAGCCTACGAGCAGTACTTC	CASSLSGAYEQYF
TRBV28	once	TRBD1	TRBJ1-2	13	TGTGCCAGCAGTTTAATAACAGGGGAAGGCTACACCTTC	CASSLITGEGYTF
TRBV7-8	.	.	TRBJ1-5	15	TGTGCCAGCAGCGAGAGGGGGTTAAGCAATCAGCCCCAGCATTTT	CASSERGLSNQPQHF
TRBV7-9	once	.	TRBJ2-3	12	TGTGCCAGCAGCTCCTACCTTGATACGCAGTATTTT	CASSSYLDTQYF
TRBV9	.	.	TRBJ1-1	13	TGTGCCAGCAGCAGTGGGGTATCCACTGAAGCTTTCTTT	CASSSGVSTEAFF
TRBV12-3/TRBV12-4	few	.	TRBJ2-7	13	TGTGCCAGCAGTTTAGCGGGTGGGGTTGAGCAGTACTTC	CASSLAGGVEQYF
TRBV27	.	TRBD1	TRBJ1-2	15	TGTGCCACGAGTGAGACAGGGTTGGCCAACTATGGCTACACCTTC	CATSETGLANYGYTF
TRBV6-5	.	.	TRBJ1-6	11	TGTGCCAGTGGCCGCAATTCACCCCTCCACTTT	CASGRNSPLHF
TRBV19	.	.	TRBJ1-2	15	TGTGCCAGTAACAGTCTCCTGGGGATCAGGGGAAGCTACACCTTC	CASNSLLGIRGSYTF
TRBV9	.	.	TRBJ2-3	15	TGTGCCAGCAGCGTAGGGCCGGCGGGCACAGATACGCAGTATTTT	CASSVGPAGTDTQYF
TRBV7-2	.	TRBD1	TRBJ1-5	16	TGTGCCAGCAGCGAGCAACCGGGACAGGGGAATCAGCCCCAGCATTTT	CASSEQPGQGNQPQHF